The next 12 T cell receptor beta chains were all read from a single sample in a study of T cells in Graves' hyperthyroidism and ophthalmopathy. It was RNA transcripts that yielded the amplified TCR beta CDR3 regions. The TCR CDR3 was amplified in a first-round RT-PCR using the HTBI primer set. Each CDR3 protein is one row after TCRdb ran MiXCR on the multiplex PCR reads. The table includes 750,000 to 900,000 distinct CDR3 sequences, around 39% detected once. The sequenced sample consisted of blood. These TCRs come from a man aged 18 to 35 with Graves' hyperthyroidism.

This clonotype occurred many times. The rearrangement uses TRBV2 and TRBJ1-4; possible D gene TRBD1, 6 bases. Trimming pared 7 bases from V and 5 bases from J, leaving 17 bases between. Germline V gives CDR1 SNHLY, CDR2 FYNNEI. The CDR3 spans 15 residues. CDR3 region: CASTSNRVLNEKLFF. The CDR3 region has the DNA TGTGCCAGCACCTCGAACAGGGTTTTGAATGAAAAACTGTTTTTT.

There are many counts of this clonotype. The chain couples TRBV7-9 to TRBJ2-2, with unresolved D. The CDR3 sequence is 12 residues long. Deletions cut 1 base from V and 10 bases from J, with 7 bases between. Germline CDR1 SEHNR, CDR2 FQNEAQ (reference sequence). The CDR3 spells CASSLGGEELFF. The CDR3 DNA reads TGTGCCAGCAGCTTAGGAGGCGAGGAGCTGTTTTTT.

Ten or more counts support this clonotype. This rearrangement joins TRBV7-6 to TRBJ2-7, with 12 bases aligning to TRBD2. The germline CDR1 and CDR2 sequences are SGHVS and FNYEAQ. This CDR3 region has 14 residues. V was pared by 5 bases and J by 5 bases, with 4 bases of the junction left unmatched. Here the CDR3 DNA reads TGTGCCAGCAGCCGACTAGCGGGAGTCAACGAGCAGTACTTC. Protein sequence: CASSRLAGVNEQYF.

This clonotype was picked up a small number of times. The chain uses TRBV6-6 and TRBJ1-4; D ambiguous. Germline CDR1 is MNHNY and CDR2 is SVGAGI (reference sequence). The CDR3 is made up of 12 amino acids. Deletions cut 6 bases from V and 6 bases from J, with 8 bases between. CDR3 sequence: CASRKEDEKLFF. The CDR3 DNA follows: TGTGCCAGCAGGAAAGAGGATGAAAAACTGTTTTTT.

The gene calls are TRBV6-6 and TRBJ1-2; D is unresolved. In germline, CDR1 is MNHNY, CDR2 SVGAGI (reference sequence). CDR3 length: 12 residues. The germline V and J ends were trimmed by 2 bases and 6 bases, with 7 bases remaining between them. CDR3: CASSYRKDGYTF. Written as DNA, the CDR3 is TGTGCCAGCAGTTACCGTAAGGATGGCTACACCTTC.

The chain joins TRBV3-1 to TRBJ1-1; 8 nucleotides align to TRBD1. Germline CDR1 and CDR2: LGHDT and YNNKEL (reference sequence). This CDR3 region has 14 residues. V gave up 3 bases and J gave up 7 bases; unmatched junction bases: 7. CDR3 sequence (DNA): TGTGCCAGCAGCCATGGACAGGGTGTGGGTGAAGCTTTCTTT. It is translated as CASSHGQGVGEAFF.

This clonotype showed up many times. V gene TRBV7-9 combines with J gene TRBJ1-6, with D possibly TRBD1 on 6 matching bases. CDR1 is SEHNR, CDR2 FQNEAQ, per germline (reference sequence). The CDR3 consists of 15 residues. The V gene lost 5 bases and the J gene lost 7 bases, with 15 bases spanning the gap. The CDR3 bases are TGTGCCAGCAGCACAACAGGGTTTCGGAATTCACCCCTCCACTTT. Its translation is CASSTTGFRNSPLHF. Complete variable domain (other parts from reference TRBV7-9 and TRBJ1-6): DTGVSQNPRHKITKRGQNVTFRCDPISEHNRLYWYRQTLGQGPEFLTYFQNEAQLEKSRLLSDRFSAERPKGSFSTLEIQRTEQGDSAMYLCASSTTGFRNSPLHFGNGTRLTVT.

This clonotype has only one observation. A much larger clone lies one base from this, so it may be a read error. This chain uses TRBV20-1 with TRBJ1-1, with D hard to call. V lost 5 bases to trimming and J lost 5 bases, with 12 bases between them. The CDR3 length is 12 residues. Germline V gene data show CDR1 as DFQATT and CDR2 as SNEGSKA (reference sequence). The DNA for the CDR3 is TGCAGTGCTGGAAACGGAGGGACTGAAGCTTTCTTT. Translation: CSAGNGGTEAFF.

CDR3 in amino acids: CASSQDSGPRDSPLHF. For the CDR3, the DNA is TGTGCCAGCAGCCAAGATTCAGGCCCACGGGATTCACCCCTCCACTTT. The chain is built from TRBV3-1 and TRBJ1-6; D not resolved. The CDR3 is 16 residues long. Germline CDR1 and CDR2: LGHDT and YNNKEL (reference sequence). V lost 0 bases, J lost 8 bases, and 14 bases lay in between. The variable domain in full, completed from reference TRBV3-1 and TRBJ1-6, reads DTAVSQTPKYLVTQMGNDKSIKCEQNLGHDTMYWYKQDSKKFLKIMFSYNNKELIINETVPNRFSPKSPDKAHLNLHINSLELGDSAVYFCASSQDSGPRDSPLHFGNGTRLTVT.

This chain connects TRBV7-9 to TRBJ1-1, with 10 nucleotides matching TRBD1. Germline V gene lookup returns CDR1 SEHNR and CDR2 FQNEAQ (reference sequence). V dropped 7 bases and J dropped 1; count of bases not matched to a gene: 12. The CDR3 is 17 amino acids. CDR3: CASNLGTGVYRNTEAFF. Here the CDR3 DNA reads TGTGCCAGCAACCTCGGGACAGGGGTATATCGGAACACTGAAGCTTTCTTT.

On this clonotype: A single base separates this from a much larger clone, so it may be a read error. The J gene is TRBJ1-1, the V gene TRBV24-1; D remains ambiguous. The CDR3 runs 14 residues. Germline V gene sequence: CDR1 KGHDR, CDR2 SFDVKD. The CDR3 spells CSTSDSQKNTEAFF. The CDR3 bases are TGTTCCACCAGTGATTCTCAGAAGAACACTGAAGCTTTCTTT.

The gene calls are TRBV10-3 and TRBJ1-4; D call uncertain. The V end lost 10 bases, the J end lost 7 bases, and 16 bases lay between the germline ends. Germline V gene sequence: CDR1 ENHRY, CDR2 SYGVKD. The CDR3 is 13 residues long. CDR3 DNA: TGTGCCAGCAGCCCCCTCAGTGGTGAAAAACTGTTTTTT. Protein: CASSPLSGEKLFF.